The 5 T cell receptor beta chains reported below all come from one sample, sequenced in a study of early T cells in non-severe SARS-CoV-2 infection. One entry per CDR3 protein results from TCRdb running MiXCR on the 5' RACE reads. Of tens of thousands of distinct CDR3 sequences listed, 5.9% were seen once; the top ten hold about 5.1%. The sequenced sample was whole blood. All receptors come from an adult who was a healthcare worker with PCR-confirmed SARS-CoV-2 infection or an uninfected control (not recorded which).

This clonotype has more than one count but fewer than ten. The chain links TRBV5-1 to TRBJ2-5; 7 bases align to TRBD1. The CDR3 length is 13 residues. Germline assignment: CDR1 SGHRS and CDR2 YFSETQ. J lost 3 bases, V lost 6 bases, and 5 bases had no gene match. The DNA of the CDR3 is TGCGCCAGCAAATTGGGGACAGAAGAGACCCAGTACTTC. Amino acid sequence: CASKLGTEETQYF.

This rearrangement joins TRBV12-3 or TRBV12-4 to TRBJ2-2, with D possibly being TRBD2 (6 bases). V gave up 3 bases and J gave up 5 bases, with 10 bases separating them. CDR3 length: 14 amino acids. The CDR3 is CASSFKAGTGELFF. CDR3 DNA sequence: TGTGCCAGCAGTTTCAAGGCGGGAACCGGGGAGCTGTTTTTT.

The rearrangement links TRBV20-1 to TRBJ2-7, with D perhaps matching TRBD2 (6 bases). This CDR3 is 14 amino acids long. Germline CDR1 and CDR2: DFQATT and SNEGSKA (reference sequence). V lost 5 bases and J lost 3, with 17 bases in between. CDR3 sequence reads: CSAELASAHYEQYF. CDR3 DNA: TGCAGTGCTGAGCTAGCGAGTGCCCACTACGAGCAGTACTTC.

This clonotype was seen at least ten times. The chain employs TRBV3-1 and TRBJ2-3, with 11 positions matching TRBD2. CDR1 is LGHDT, CDR2 YNNKEL, per germline (reference sequence). V gave up 3 bases and J gave up 0 bases; unmatched junction bases: 2. This CDR3 comprises 16 residues. The CDR3 reads CASSHIAGGSTDTQYF. CDR3 sequence (DNA): TGTGCCAGCAGCCACATAGCGGGAGGGAGCACAGATACGCAGTATTTT.

This clonotype was observed at least ten times. CDR3 nucleotide sequence: TGTGCCAGCAGCTACAATCAGCCCCAGCATTTT. Protein sequence: CASSYNQPQHF. The chain employs TRBV12-3 or TRBV12-4 and TRBJ1-5; D remains ambiguous. The CDR3 has 11 residues. Trimming shortened V by 6 bases and J by 3 bases, and 3 bases separated the two germline ends.